One and the same sample provided the 21 T cell receptor beta chains below, sequenced in a study. TCRdb processed the 5' RACE reads anew with MiXCR; each CDR3 protein has one entry. Counted here are approximately 60,000 distinct CDR3 sequences, 28% occurring once; the ten biggest clones make up 3% to 3.5%. The sequenced sample consisted of tumor-infiltrating memory CD4+ T cells sorted from the breast tumor. This sample's subset: memory CD4+ T cells, CD4+CD45RO+CD25-. These receptors were taken from a female donor with breast cancer.

About this clonotype: A junction end diverges from the germline sequence, so it may reflect a read error. The CDR3 sequence: CASGGLGTGGLFF. The CDR3 nucleotides are TGTGCCAGCGGAGGCCTTGGCACCGGGGGGCTGTTTTTT. This rearrangement joins TRBV12-3 or TRBV12-4 to TRBJ2-2; tentative D call: TRBD2 (6 bases). There are 13 residues in the CDR3.

The gene calls are TRBV6-2 or TRBV6-3 and TRBJ1-5; D uncertain. CDR3 length equals 13 residues. Per the germline V gene, CDR1 is MNHEY and CDR2 is SVGEGT. The V gene lost 0 bases and the J gene lost 3 bases, with 3 bases spanning the gap. CDR3 amino acids: CASSYSTNQPQHF. The CDR3 DNA follows: TGTGCCAGCAGTTACTCGACCAATCAGCCCCAGCATTTT.

The V and J genes are TRBV29-1 and TRBJ1-2; D ambiguous. The V and J ends lost 7 bases and 4 bases respectively, with 13 bases between them. Germline lookup yields CDR1 SQVTM and CDR2 ANQGSEA. This CDR3 spans 12 amino acids. The CDR3 sequence: CSALRESYGYTF. The CDR3 DNA reads TGCAGCGCCCTGCGGGAGAGCTATGGCTACACCTTC.

The chain employs TRBV6-1 and TRBJ1-6, with D unclear. CDR1 and CDR2 from the germline V gene are MNHNS and SASEGT. Between the trimmed V and J ends, which lost 6 bases and 5 bases, there was a span of 11 bases. The CDR3 length is 14 residues. This CDR3 is CASSQRPNNSPLHF. The CDR3 nucleotides read TGTGCCAGCAGCCAGAGGCCCAATAATTCACCCCTCCACTTT.

In this sample, this clonotype turned up many times. The chain links TRBV20-1 to TRBJ1-1, with D uncertain. This CDR3 spans 12 amino acids. V lost 3 bases and J 1 base, leaving 6 bases between the germline ends. Germline V gene sequence: CDR1 DFQATT, CDR2 SNEGSKA (reference sequence). The CDR3 DNA reads as TGCAGTGCTAGGTTCCAGAACACTGAAGCTTTCTTT. Amino acids: CSARFQNTEAFF.

Concerning this clonotype: A read error may explain this, as a much larger clone is one base away. The chain recombines TRBV5-1 with TRBJ1-3; no reliable D call. The germline CDR1 and CDR2 sequences are SGHRS and YFSETQ. The CDR3 consists of 14 residues. The CDR3 bases are TGCGTCAGCAGCGTAGGAAACTCTGGAAACACCATATATTTT. It codes for CVSSVGNSGNTIYF.

This clonotype has just a few counts. The conserved final phenylalanine or tryptophan is absent from the CDR3, which likely points to a read error. The J gene is TRBJ2-1, the V gene TRBV7-3, with D tentatively TRBD1 (5 bases). Trimming left V 1 base short and J 6 bases short, with 16 bases between. The CDR3 is 16 residues long. The germline CDR1 and CDR2 sequences are SGHTA and FQGTGA. The CDR3 loop is CASSLIDSREGNEQFS. For the CDR3, the DNA is TGTGCCAGCAGCTTAATAGACAGTCGAGAAGGCAATGAGCAGTTCTCC.

The chain couples TRBV5-5 to TRBJ1-1; no definite D call. Germline loops: CDR1 SGHKS, CDR2 YYEKEE (reference sequence). The CDR3 length is 13 residues. The germline V and J ends were trimmed by 2 bases and 3 bases, with 8 bases remaining between them. This chain's CDR3 is CASSFSGDTEAFF. The CDR3 nucleotides are TGTGCCAGCAGCTTCTCAGGTGACACTGAAGCTTTCTTT. The variable domain in full, completed from reference TRBV5-5 and TRBJ1-1, reads DAGVTQSPTHLIKTRGQQVTLRCSPISGHKSVSWYQQVLGQGPQFIFQYYEKEERGRGNFPDRFSARQFPNYSSELNVNALLLGDSALYLCASSFSGDTEAFFGQGTRLTVV.

This clonotype was recorded at least ten times. V gene TRBV6-5 combines with J gene TRBJ2-7; 10 bases are shared with TRBD2. Germline CDR1 is MNHEY and CDR2 is SVGAGI. The CDR3 runs to 15 residues. Unmatched junction bases numbered 7, after V lost 6 bases and J lost 2 bases. The CDR3 nucleotides are TGTGCCAGCAGGGACGGACTAGCGGATACCTACGAGCAGTACTTC. Residues: CASRDGLADTYEQYF.

This sequence joins TRBV9 and TRBJ2-1; the match to TRBD2 covers 9 bases. CDR3 length: 15 residues. Germline CDR1 and CDR2: SGDLS and YYNGEE. V shed 4 bases and J 6 bases; nucleotides not matched to a gene: 8. This CDR3 reads CASSPRGGGANEQFF. CDR3 in DNA: TGTGCCAGCAGCCCCAGGGGCGGGGGGGCCAATGAGCAGTTCTTC.

The CDR3 nucleotides read TGCAGTGCTGGCCGGGGGGAGCAGTACTTC. Protein: CSAGRGEQYF. The chain recombines TRBV20-1 with TRBJ2-7; a possible D gene is TRBD2 (6 bases). Trimming removed 5 bases at V and 7 bases at J, with 9 bases between. Looked up from germline, CDR1 is DFQATT and CDR2 is SNEGSKA (reference sequence). The CDR3 covers 10 residues.

The CDR3 DNA sequence: TGTGCCAGCAGGCCACTGACCAAGGAGGGTGGGTCCTACGAGCAGTACTTC. It translates to CASRPLTKEGGSYEQYF. V and J are TRBV7-2 and TRBJ2-7; maybe TRBD2 (6 bases). The V end was cut by 6 bases, the J end by 1 base, with 22 bases between. This CDR3 spans 17 amino acids. Germline CDR1 and CDR2: SGHTA and FQGNSA.

Regarding this clonotype: One end of the junction varies from germline; a read error may be responsible. The rearrangement uses TRBV9 and TRBJ2-2, with TRBD1 matching 8 bases. Germline V CDR1 and CDR2: SGDLS, YYNGEE. The CDR3 loop spans 15 amino acids. CDR3 bases: TGTGCCAGCAGCGAGACAGGGGTGGTCACCGGGGAGCTGCTTTTT. This encodes CASSETGVVTGELLF.

The gene calls are TRBV4-3 and TRBJ2-5; TRBD2 matches at 7 bases. The germline CDR1 and CDR2 sequences are LGHNA and YSLEER. The ends lost 5 bases at V and 5 bases at J; junction bases unmatched: 11. This CDR3 region has 15 residues. The CDR3 nucleotides read TGCGCCAGCAGCTTACGGACTAGTACTACGGAGACCCAGTACTTC. It translates to CASSLRTSTTETQYF.

The chain has TRBV28 and TRBJ2-7; perhaps D is TRBD1 or TRBD2 (5 bases each). Germline CDR1 MDHEN, CDR2 SYDVKM. This CDR3 comprises 19 residues. V shed 3 bases and J shed 4 bases, with 28 bases lying between them. The CDR3 sequence is CASSFQLTPGPSTGYEQYF. In DNA, the CDR3 is TGTGCCAGCAGTTTCCAACTAACACCGGGACCCTCGACCGGGTACGAGCAGTACTTC.

The V and J genes are TRBV5-6 and TRBJ2-7, with unresolved D. This CDR3 region has 12 residues. Trimming took 4 bases from V and 0 from J, leaving 5 bases between them. Germline-derived CDR1 and CDR2 are SGHDT and YYEEEE. The chain's CDR3 is CASSRVSYEQYF. Here the CDR3 DNA reads TGTGCCAGCAGCAGGGTCTCCTACGAGCAGTACTTC.

In this sample, this clonotype turned up a few times. J is TRBJ2-1 and V is TRBV5-1; 7 bases match TRBD2. Trimming took 0 bases from V and 13 from J; bases not matched to a gene: 7. This CDR3 spans 13 amino acids. CDR1 is SGHRS, CDR2 YFSETQ, per germline. CDR3 nucleotides: TGCGCCAGCAGCTTGGAACCGGGAGGTCGACAGTTCTTC. Amino acid sequence: CASSLEPGGRQFF.

The rearrangement uses TRBV28 and TRBJ2-2, with TRBD1 identical over 11 bases. CDR1 is MDHEN, CDR2 SYDVKM, per germline. CDR3 length: 15 residues. The V segment lost 4 bases and the J segment 5 bases; nucleotides outside the gene matches: 3. The CDR3 DNA is TGTGCCAGCAGTTGGGACAGGGGGAGAACCGGGGAGCTGTTTTTT. Translating it yields CASSWDRGRTGELFF. The full variable domain, completed using reference TRBV28 and TRBJ2-2, is DVKVTQSSRYLVKRTGEKVFLECVQDMDHENMFWYRQDPGLGLRLIYFSYDVKMKEKGDIPEGYSVSREKKERFSLILESASTNQTSMYLCASSWDRGRTGELFFGEGSRLTVL.

The chain employs TRBV28 and TRBJ1-2; 7 bases are shared with TRBD1. Germline loops: CDR1 MDHEN, CDR2 SYDVKM. This CDR3 contains 12 residues. After removal of 5 bases from V and 8 bases from J, the junction contained 5 bases not matched to a gene. CDR3 in amino acids: CASSRQGLGYTF. CDR3 DNA sequence: TGTGCCAGCAGTCGACAGGGACTCGGCTACACCTTC.

This clonotype turned up a few times. The V and J genes are TRBV6-6 and TRBJ1-5, with a possible D match to TRBD1 (5 bases). This CDR3 is built from 14 residues. The V end lost 4 bases, the J end lost 4 bases, and 11 bases lay between the germline ends. Germline CDR1 MNHNY, CDR2 SVGAGI (reference sequence). CDR3 nucleotide sequence: TGTGCCAGCAGTTCGGGGGTCGAAAATCAGCCCCAGCATTTT. Translating it yields CASSSGVENQPQHF.

This clonotype was seen more than once but under ten times. This chain's CDR3 is CASSRTRGNTGELFF. In DNA, the CDR3 is TGTGCCAGCAGCCGGACTAGGGGGAACACCGGGGAGCTGTTTTTT. The rearrangement joins TRBV6-1 to TRBJ2-2; TRBD2 agrees at 7 bases. Looked up from germline, CDR1 is MNHNS and CDR2 is SASEGT. The junction had 5 bases not matched to a gene; V was cut back by 6 bases and J by 1 base. The CDR3 has 15 amino acids.